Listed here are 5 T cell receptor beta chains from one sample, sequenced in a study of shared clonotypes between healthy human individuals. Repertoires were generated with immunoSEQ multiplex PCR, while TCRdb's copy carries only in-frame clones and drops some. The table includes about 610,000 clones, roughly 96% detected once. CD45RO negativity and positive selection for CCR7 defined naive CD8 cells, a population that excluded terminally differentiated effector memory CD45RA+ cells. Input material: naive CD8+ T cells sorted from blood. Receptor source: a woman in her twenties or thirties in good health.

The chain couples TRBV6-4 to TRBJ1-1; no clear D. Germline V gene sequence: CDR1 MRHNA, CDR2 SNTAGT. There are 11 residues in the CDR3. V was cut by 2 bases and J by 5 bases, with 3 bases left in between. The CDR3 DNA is TGTGCCAGCAGTGACGGGACTGAAGCTTTCTTT. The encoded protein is CASSDGTEAFF.

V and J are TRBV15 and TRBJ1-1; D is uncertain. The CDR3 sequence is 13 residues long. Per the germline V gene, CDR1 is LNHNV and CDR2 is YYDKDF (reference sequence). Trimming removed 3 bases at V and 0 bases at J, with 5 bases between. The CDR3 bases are TGTGCCACCAGCAGCGGGTTGAACACTGAAGCTTTCTTT. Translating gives CATSSGLNTEAFF.

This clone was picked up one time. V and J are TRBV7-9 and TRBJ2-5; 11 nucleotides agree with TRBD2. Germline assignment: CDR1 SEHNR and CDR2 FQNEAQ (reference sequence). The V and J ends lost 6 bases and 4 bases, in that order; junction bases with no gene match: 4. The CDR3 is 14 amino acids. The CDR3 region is CASRDTSGRETQYF. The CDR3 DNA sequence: TGTGCCAGCAGGGACACTAGCGGGAGAGAGACCCAGTACTTC.

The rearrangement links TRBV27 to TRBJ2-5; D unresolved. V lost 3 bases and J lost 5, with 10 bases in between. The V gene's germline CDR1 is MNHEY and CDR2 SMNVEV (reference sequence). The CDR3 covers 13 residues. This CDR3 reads CASSLMGSETQYF. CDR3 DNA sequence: TGTGCCAGCAGTTTGATGGGTTCGGAGACCCAGTACTTC.

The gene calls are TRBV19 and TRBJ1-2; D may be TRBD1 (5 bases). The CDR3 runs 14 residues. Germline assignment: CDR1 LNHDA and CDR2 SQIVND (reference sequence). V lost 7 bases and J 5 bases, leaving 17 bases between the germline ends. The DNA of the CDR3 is TGTGCCAGTACAGGGTTTGGCGGGGGGTATGGCTACACCTTC. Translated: CASTGFGGGYGYTF. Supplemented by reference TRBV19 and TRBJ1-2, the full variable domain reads DGGITQSPKYLFRKEGQNVTLSCEQNLNHDAMYWYRQDPGQGLRLIYYSQIVNDFQKGDIAEGYSVSREKKESFPLTVTSAQKNPTAFYLCASTGFGGGYGYTFGSGTRLTVV.